The table lists the clone carrying this T cell receptor beta chain with a count of one. Its antigen is not known. The record originates from a study of cytomegalovirus exposure and HLA in healthy donors. Study summary: Around 78 million unique TCR sequences came from HLA-typed donors in an early release. Points from the study as a whole: No immune exposure information besides CMV serostatus was available. A later analysis by the authors found several of the most significant clusters apparently linked to common viral pathogens.

Amplification used 60 Vbeta primers and 13 Jbeta primers. Assay: immunoSEQ multiplex PCR; the TCRdb copy retains only in-frame clones and omits some. The top ten clones hold 1.6% of a sample with about 190,000 clones, roughly 77% of them seen once. Germline V gene sequence: CDR1 SGHRS, CDR2 YFSETQ. The J segment lost 6 bases and the V segment lost 3 bases, leaving 14 bases of the junction unmatched. The CDR3 sequence is 18 residues long. The source material was PBMCs. The chain uses TRBV5-1 and TRBJ2-1; 11 bases agree with TRBD2. This sequence was found in a woman between 45 and 60 years old in good health and CMV-seronegative. The CDR3 spells CASSSSLLLAGAANEQFF. The CDR3 nucleotides are TGCGCCAGCAGCTCTTCCCTCCTACTAGCGGGAGCGGCCAATGAGCAGTTCTTC.